Listed here are 9 T cell receptor beta chains from one sample, sequenced in a study of shared clonotypes between healthy human individuals. Sequenced by immunoSEQ multiplex PCR; TCRdb stores in-frame clones only, minus some. The repertoire holds more than 400,000 clones, with about 96% as singletons. Input material: naive CD4+ T cells sorted from blood. Subset defined: CD45RA+ positively selected. These receptors were collected from a woman aged 30 to 39 in good health.

The chain carries TRBV19 and TRBJ2-1; D is perhaps TRBD1 (5 bases). Trimming took off 3 bases at V and 4 bases at J, with 10 bases between the two ends. The CDR3 is 14 amino acids. Germline assignment: CDR1 LNHDA and CDR2 SQIVND (reference sequence). The CDR3 DNA reads as TGTGCCAGTAGTATTGGGGCACCTTACAATGAGCAGTTCTTC. This encodes CASSIGAPYNEQFF.

In its sample, this clone was seen once. The V call is TRBV27, the J call TRBJ2-1; D not certain. V dropped 3 bases and J dropped 1 base, with 10 bases sitting between them. The V gene's germline CDR1 is MNHEY and CDR2 SMNVEV (reference sequence). The CDR3 runs 15 residues. CDR3 residues: CASSFVGLSYNEQFF. CDR3 nucleotides: TGTGCCAGCAGTTTCGTGGGTTTATCCTACAATGAGCAGTTCTTC.

V is TRBV18 and J is TRBJ2-3; TRBD1 agrees at 7 bases. The germline gives CDR1 KGHSH, CDR2 LQKENI. V lost 3 bases and J lost 2; bases outside the gene matches: 5. The CDR3 consists of 15 residues. The CDR3 region has the DNA TGTGCCAGCTCACCGAGACAGGGTAACACAGATACGCAGTATTTT. This sequence encodes CASSPRQGNTDTQYF.

The chain joins TRBV19 to TRBJ2-6; D may correspond to TRBD1 or TRBD2 (6 bases each). Germline loops: CDR1 LNHDA, CDR2 SQIVND (reference sequence). The CDR3 has 20 amino acids. V lost 3 bases, J lost 2 bases, and 23 bases lay in between. The chain's CDR3 is CASSMRDTSPQFTGANVLTF. CDR3 DNA: TGTGCCAGTAGTATGCGGGACACCTCGCCCCAGTTTACTGGGGCCAACGTCCTGACTTTC.

The gene calls are TRBV5-4 and TRBJ2-4, with TRBD1 matching 8 bases. Germline CDR1 SGHNT, CDR2 YYREEE (reference sequence). This CDR3 is built from 14 residues. Germline trimming cut 4 bases from V and 3 bases from J; bases unmatched to any gene: 3. Here the CDR3 DNA reads TGTGCCAGCAGCCAGACAGGGGACAAAAACATTCAGTACTTC. Residues: CASSQTGDKNIQYF.

The rearrangement links TRBV7-7 to TRBJ1-1; 8 bases fit TRBD1. Germline values: CDR1 SSHAT, CDR2 FNYEAQ (reference sequence). V shed 3 bases and J 6 bases; nucleotides not matched to a gene: 3. This CDR3 has 13 residues. In DNA form, the CDR3 reads TGTGCCAGCAGCTTCGACAGGGGCGCTGAAGCTTTCTTT. Protein product: CASSFDRGAEAFF.

This chain connects TRBV4-1 to TRBJ1-3; perhaps TRBD1 as D (5 bases). Trimming left V 3 bases short and J 2 bases short, with 11 bases between. Germline CDR1 is MGHRA and CDR2 is YSYEKL. The length of the CDR3 is 15 residues. CDR3 in DNA: TGCGCCAGCAGCCAGGGGGGTTTTACTGGAAACACCATATATTTT. As protein: CASSQGGFTGNTIYF.

The V and J genes are TRBV10-3 and TRBJ1-2; D uncertain. From germline, CDR1 is ENHRY and CDR2 SYGVKD. Trimming shortened V by 2 bases and J by 3 bases, and 4 bases separated the two germline ends. The CDR3 runs to 12 residues. CDR3 DNA: TGTGCCATCAGTGAGCTGGACTATGGCTACACCTTC. It yields the protein CAISELDYGYTF.

The chain combines TRBV27 with TRBJ2-7, with D perhaps being TRBD1 or TRBD2 (5 bases each). The germline V gene encodes CDR1 MNHEY and CDR2 SMNVEV (reference sequence). Trimming removed 5 bases at V and 0 bases at J, with 8 bases between. The CDR3 has 13 amino acids. This chain's CDR3 is CASSGTYSYEQYF. In nucleotides, the CDR3 is TGTGCCAGCAGTGGGACCTACTCCTACGAGCAGTACTTC.